This T cell receptor (beta chain) was captured in a study of blood T cell repertoires in COVID-19. Study-level background: Samples came from the United States, Italy and Spain, spanning acute and convalescent COVID-19.

The repertoire was sequenced with immunoSEQ multiplex PCR; TCRdb's copy has only in-frame clones and lacks some. The sample contains around 310,000 clones, roughly 90% of which appear only once. In germline, CDR1 is GTSNPN, CDR2 SVGIG (reference sequence). The CDR3 is 12 amino acids. J lost 8 bases, V lost 1 base, and 4 bases had no gene match. It was during active infection that Seattle patients were enrolled and then longitudinally followed. The sequenced material came from peripheral blood. The receptor was isolated from a woman aged 40 to 50 with COVID-19, enrolled during active disease. This chain joins TRBV30 and TRBJ1-2; 7 nucleotides match TRBD1. As DNA, the CDR3 is TGTGCCTGGAGTGGACAGGGTTGGGGCTACACCTTC. Its protein product is CAWSGQGWGYTF.